Listed below are T cell receptor beta chains from one sample, sequenced in a study of T cell repertoires and HLA-DP antigens. Antigens for these TCRs are unknown. Some clones are missing from TCRdb's copy, which holds only in-frame ones; the method was immunoSEQ multiplex PCR. The sample yields over 100,000 clones, around 93% seen once. The sample was CD4+ T cells from PBMCs. These receptors all stem from a woman younger than 35 in good health and CMV-seronegative. Both conserved end residues are part of each CDR3. Each record gives: clone size, J gene, D gene, V gene, CDR3 protein, CDR3 DNA. The D gene is left open where the match is weak. Not all rows give a size; the values are once, few, many and, for expanded clones, a class.

-,TRBJ2-7,-,TRBV7-8,CASSLGTPEQYF,TGTGCCAGCAGCTTGGGGACACCCGAGCAGTACTTC
once,TRBJ2-5,TRBD2,TRBV7-2,CASSLAVAGGRRETQYF,TGTGCCAGCAGCTTAGCAGTAGCGGGGGGGCGTCGGGAGACCCAGTACTTC
once,TRBJ1-1,-,TRBV25-1,CASSKGRTEAFF,TGTGCCAGCAGTAAAGGGCGTACTGAAGCTTTCTTT
-,TRBJ2-7,-,TRBV28,CASTTPGRYYEQYF,TGTGCCAGCACCACCCCCGGACGATACTACGAGCAGTACTTC
-,TRBJ2-7,-,TRBV28,CASPPAGLPGGTYEQYF,TGTGCCAGCCCCCCCGCGGGCCTCCCAGGGGGGACCTACGAGCAGTACTTC
-,TRBJ1-4,TRBD1,TRBV5-1,CASATGGAQNEKLFF,TGCGCCAGCGCGACAGGGGGCGCACAGAATGAAAAACTGTTTTTT
once,TRBJ1-5,-,TRBV6-6,CASRGHWDQPQHF,TGTGCCAGCAGGGGTCACTGGGACCAGCCCCAGCATTTT
-,TRBJ1-4,-,TRBV30,CAWSESRDEKLFF,TGTGCCTGGAGTGAAAGCAGGGATGAAAAACTGTTTTTT
-,TRBJ2-1,TRBD2,TRBV19,CASTRTSGRASGEQFF,TGTGCCAGTACCAGGACTAGCGGGAGGGCCTCAGGTGAGCAGTTCTTC
-,TRBJ1-4,TRBD1,TRBV11-2,CASSLKGAATNEKLFF,TGTGCCAGCAGCTTAAAGGGGGCTGCAACTAATGAAAAACTGTTTTTT
-,TRBJ1-1,TRBD1,TRBV28,CASSSTGGNTEAFF,TGTGCCAGCAGTTCGACAGGGGGAAACACTGAAGCTTTCTTT
-,TRBJ2-1,-,TRBV7-8,CASSLRSRTTKQFF,TGTGCCAGCAGCTTAAGGTCTCGTACGACTAAGCAGTTCTTC
-,TRBJ2-3,TRBD2,TRBV5-6,CASSFSVGWAGVPTDTQYF,TGTGCCAGCAGCTTCTCCGTGGGGTGGGCGGGGGTCCCCACAGATACGCAGTATTTT
-,TRBJ1-1,-,TRBV7-2,CASSPGALNTEAFF,TGTGCCAGCAGCCCAGGGGCCCTGAACACTGAAGCTTTCTTT
-,TRBJ2-1,TRBD2,TRBV29-1,CSVRSGRSYNEQFF,TGCAGCGTCCGAAGCGGGAGGTCCTACAATGAGCAGTTCTTC
-,TRBJ2-2,TRBD2,TRBV7-3,CASSLGLAGGFPGELFF,TGTGCCAGCAGCTTGGGACTAGCGGGAGGTTTTCCCGGGGAGCTGTTTTTT
-,TRBJ1-1,TRBD1,TRBV9,CASSVRDSKMNTEAFF,TGTGCCAGCAGCGTGCGGGACAGTAAAATGAACACTGAAGCTTTCTTT
-,TRBJ2-2,-,TRBV28,CASSSTPLGTGELFF,TGTGCCAGCAGCTCTACACCGCTGGGCACCGGGGAGCTGTTTTTT
few,TRBJ1-2,-,TRBV5-1,CASSDTGDYGYTF,TGCGCCAGCAGCGACACTGGGGACTATGGCTACACCTTC
-,TRBJ2-3,TRBD2,TRBV29-1,CSVETSGRADTQYF,TGCAGCGTTGAAACTAGCGGACGGGCAGATACGCAGTATTTT
-,TRBJ2-2,-,TRBV7-3,CASSFDRYSGELFF,TGTGCCAGCAGCTTCGACAGATATAGCGGGGAGCTGTTTTTT
-,TRBJ2-5,-,TRBV11-2,CASSLGQTQYF,TGTGCCAGCAGCTTAGGACAGACCCAGTACTTC
-,TRBJ1-5,-,TRBV28,CASRTGDQPQHF,TGTGCCAGCAGAACGGGGGATCAGCCCCAGCATTTT
once,TRBJ1-6,-,TRBV15,CATSRGSNSPLHF,TGTGCCACCAGCAGAGGGAGTAATTCACCCCTCCACTTT
-,TRBJ2-7,-,TRBV1,CTSSQALVTVPYEQYF,TGCACCAGCAGCCAAGCACTAGTAACCGTCCCCTACGAGCAGTACTTC
-,TRBJ2-1,-,TRBV27,CASSFVDWRRGPKSNEQFF,TGTGCCAGCAGTTTCGTGGATTGGCGACGGGGTCCAAAATCAAATGAGCAGTTCTTC
-,TRBJ2-1,TRBD1,TRBV11-2,CASSSNPTGGNEQFF,TGTGCCAGCAGCTCAAACCCGACAGGGGGGAATGAGCAGTTCTTC
-,TRBJ1-2,-,TRBV5-1,CASSLVVGYGYTF,TGCGCCAGCAGCTTGGTTGTTGGCTATGGCTACACCTTC
-,TRBJ2-3,TRBD2,TRBV19,CARASPCGGPTDTQYF,TGTGCCAGGGCCAGCCCTTGCGGGGGACCCACAGATACGCAGTATTTT
-,TRBJ2-5,-,TRBV28,CASNPLGVPQETQYF,TGTGCCAGCAATCCCTTGGGGGTTCCGCAAGAGACCCAGTACTTC
-,TRBJ2-1,TRBD1,TRBV12-5,CASGLPRDRGNEQFF,TGTGCTAGTGGTCTCCCCCGGGACAGGGGAAATGAGCAGTTCTTC
medium-sized,TRBJ2-1,-,TRBV7-3,CASSPSRGEQFF,TGTGCCAGCAGCCCTTCCCGCGGTGAGCAGTTCTTC
-,TRBJ1-2,TRBD1,TRBV10-3,CATEGQGRSYGYTF,TGTGCCACCGAGGGACAGGGTAGAAGCTATGGCTACACCTTC
-,TRBJ2-1,TRBD1,TRBV11-1,CASSPKTGVGEQFF,TGTGCCAGCAGCCCTAAGACAGGGGTCGGTGAGCAGTTCTTC
once,TRBJ2-2,TRBD2,TRBV5-4,CASSLGGSGSVTGELFF,TGTGCCAGCAGCCTCGGGGGTAGCGGGAGTGTCACCGGGGAGCTGTTTTTT
-,TRBJ2-3,-,TRBV19,CASSAGGGTDTQYF,TGTGCCAGTAGCGCCGGCGGAGGCACAGATACGCAGTATTTT
-,TRBJ2-1,TRBD2,TRBV6-5,CASSYLAGGHNEQFF,TGTGCCAGCAGTTACCTCGCGGGGGGGCACAATGAGCAGTTCTTC
-,TRBJ1-2,-,TRBV7-8,CASSPSDRHPGGYTF,TGTGCCAGCAGCCCATCGGACAGACACCCGGGTGGCTACACCTTC
-,TRBJ2-7,TRBD2,TRBV2,CASSVLAGGTYEQYF,TGTGCCAGCAGCGTGTTGGCGGGAGGGACCTACGAGCAGTACTTC
-,TRBJ2-7,-,TRBV15,CATSRDRTSSYEQYF,TGTGCCACCAGCAGAGACAGGACAAGCTCCTACGAGCAGTACTTC
-,TRBJ1-2,TRBD1,TRBV7-3,CASSSGTGGRYGYTF,TGTGCCAGCAGCTCCGGGACAGGGGGCCGCTATGGCTACACCTTC
-,TRBJ2-5,-,TRBV7-9,CASSLTWRWRQETQYF,TGTGCCAGCAGCTTAACTTGGCGGTGGAGACAAGAGACCCAGTACTTC
-,TRBJ1-4,-,TRBV9,CASSVGGPATNEKLFF,TGTGCCAGCAGCGTAGGAGGACCGGCAACTAATGAAAAACTGTTTTTT
-,TRBJ2-7,-,TRBV18,CASSPGLDYEQYF,TGTGCCAGCTCACCCGGACTTGATTACGAGCAGTACTTC
-,TRBJ2-6,-,TRBV19,CASSLASLDSGANVLTF,TGTGCCAGTAGTCTAGCGTCGTTGGACTCTGGGGCCAACGTCCTGACTTTC
once,TRBJ1-5,-,TRBV2,CASSDAAAFNQPQHF,TGTGCCAGCAGTGACGCGGCGGCTTTTAATCAGCCCCAGCATTTT
few,TRBJ1-2,-,TRBV19,CASSKRGNYGYTF,TGTGCCAGTAGTAAAAGGGGGAACTATGGCTACACCTTC
-,TRBJ2-3,-,TRBV9,CASSVVNTDTQYF,TGTGCCAGCAGCGTAGTGAACACAGATACGCAGTATTTT
-,TRBJ2-5,-,TRBV11-2,CASSQSGGQETQYF,TGTGCCAGCAGCCAGTCCGGGGGCCAAGAGACCCAGTACTTC
-,TRBJ1-2,-,TRBV7-2,CASSFRQGRVDYGYTF,TGTGCCAGCAGCTTCCGCCAGGGGCGCGTGGACTATGGCTACACCTTC
-,TRBJ2-5,-,TRBV2,CASSPNSGGTKTQYF,TGTGCCAGCAGTCCCAATTCGGGGGGCACAAAGACCCAGTACTTC
-,TRBJ1-1,TRBD1,TRBV5-1,CASTTGALNTEAFF,TGCGCCAGCACTACAGGGGCTTTGAACACTGAAGCTTTCTTT
-,TRBJ1-5,TRBD1,TRBV7-2,CASSPAPGQGNQPQHF,TGTGCCAGCAGCCCCGCCCCCGGACAGGGGAATCAGCCCCAGCATTTT
-,TRBJ1-1,-,TRBV10-3,CAISESGGSNTEAFF,TGTGCCATCAGTGAGTCGGGGGGTTCGAACACTGAAGCTTTCTTT
-,TRBJ1-3,TRBD1,TRBV27,CASTPGRGLGNTIYF,TGTGCCAGCACCCCCGGCAGGGGGCTCGGAAACACCATATATTTT